Listed here is a single T cell receptor (beta chain). These data originate in a study of T cell responses to AZD1222 COVID-19 vaccine. Whole-study context: Second doses were pooled across both intervals (about 4 or about 12 weeks).

Germline-derived CDR1 and CDR2 are SGHTA and FQGTGA. The V end lost 2 bases, the J end lost 8 bases, and 10 bases lay between the germline ends. This CDR3 is built from 13 residues. Only in-frame clones appear in the TCRdb table, and some are missing; sequencing was by immunoSEQ multiplex PCR. The sample has around 130,000 clones, 93% seen once. This specimen was peripheral blood, taken on day 0 of AZD1222 vaccination. The J gene is TRBJ2-1, the V gene TRBV7-3; D is perhaps TRBD1 (6 bases). The TCR sequence derives from an adult in good health. The CDR3, as DNA: TGTGCCAGCAGCTTAGGCAGGGGCGATGAGCAGTTCTTC. Residues: CASSLGRGDEQFF.